The TCR beta chain under discussion was sequenced for a study of T cell responses to AZD1222 COVID-19 vaccine. Findings of the study overall: Reportedly, nearly half of unique spike TCRs recognized epitopes outside B.1.351/B.1.1.7 mutations. It was only a handful of AZD1222 recipients who were seropositive at baseline. Clonal diversity may have been underestimated, and the donors were mostly white British, with more females than males.

TCRdb's copy holds only in-frame clones and misses some; the assay was immunoSEQ multiplex PCR. The data contain roughly 67,000 clones, approximately 91% of them singletons. CDR1 is WNHNN and CDR2 is SYGVQD in the germline V gene (reference sequence). J was trimmed by 0 bases and V by 8 bases; bases with no gene match: 7. The CDR3 is 14 amino acids. Worth noting for this clone: The antigen is unknown.

V usage is TRBV10-1 and J usage is TRBJ2-7, with TRBD2 matching 7 bases. Sequencing used peripheral blood, obtained on day 0 of AZD1222 vaccination. The TCR originated in an adult in good health. For the CDR3, the DNA is TGCGCCAGCTGTGTGGGGGGGGACTCCTACGAGCAGTACTTC. Translation gives CASCVGGDSYEQYF.